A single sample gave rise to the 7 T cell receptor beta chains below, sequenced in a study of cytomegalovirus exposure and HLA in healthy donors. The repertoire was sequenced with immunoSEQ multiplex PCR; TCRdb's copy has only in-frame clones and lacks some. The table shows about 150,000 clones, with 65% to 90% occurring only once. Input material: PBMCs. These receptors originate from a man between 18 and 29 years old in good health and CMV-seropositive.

The CDR3 loop is CASSVEPGNEQFF. DNA for the CDR3: TGTGCCAGCAGTGTGGAGCCGGGAAATGAGCAGTTCTTC. The chain carries TRBV6-1 and TRBJ2-1, with D possibly being TRBD2 (5 bases). V lost 4 bases and J 7 bases, leaving 11 bases between the germline ends. Germline CDR1 and CDR2: MNHNS and SASEGT. There are 13 residues in the CDR3.

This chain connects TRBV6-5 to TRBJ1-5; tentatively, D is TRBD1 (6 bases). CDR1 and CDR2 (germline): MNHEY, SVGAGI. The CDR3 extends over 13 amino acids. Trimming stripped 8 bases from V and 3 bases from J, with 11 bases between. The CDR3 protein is CASSGQINQPQHF. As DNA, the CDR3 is TGTGCCAGCTCTGGACAGATCAATCAGCCCCAGCATTTT.

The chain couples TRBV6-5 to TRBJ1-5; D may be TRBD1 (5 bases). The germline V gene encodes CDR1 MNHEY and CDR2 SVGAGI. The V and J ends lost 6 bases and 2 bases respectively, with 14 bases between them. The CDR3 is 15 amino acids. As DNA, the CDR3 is TGTGCCAGCAGCCCCTTGGGGACTGGCAATCAGCCCCAGCATTTT. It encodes CASSPLGTGNQPQHF.

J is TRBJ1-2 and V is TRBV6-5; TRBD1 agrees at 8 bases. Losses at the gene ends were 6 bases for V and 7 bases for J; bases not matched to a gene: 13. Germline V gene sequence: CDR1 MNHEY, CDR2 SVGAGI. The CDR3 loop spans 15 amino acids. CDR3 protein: CASRLTLQGVGGYTF. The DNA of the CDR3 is TGTGCCAGCAGGCTTACGCTACAGGGGGTGGGTGGCTACACCTTC.

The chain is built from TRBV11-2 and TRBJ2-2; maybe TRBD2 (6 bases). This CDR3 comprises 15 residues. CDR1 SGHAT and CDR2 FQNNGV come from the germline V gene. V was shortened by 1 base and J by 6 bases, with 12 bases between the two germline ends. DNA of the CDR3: TGTGCCAGCAGCTTAGCGGCGGGATCTGCCGGGGAGCTGTTTTTT. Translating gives CASSLAAGSAGELFF.

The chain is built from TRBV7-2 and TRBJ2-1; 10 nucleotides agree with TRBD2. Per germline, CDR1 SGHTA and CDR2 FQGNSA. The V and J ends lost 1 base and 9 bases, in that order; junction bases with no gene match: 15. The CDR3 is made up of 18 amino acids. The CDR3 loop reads CASSLERGGSGSLSEQFF. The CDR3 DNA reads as TGTGCCAGCAGCTTAGAGCGGGGGGGTAGCGGGAGTCTATCTGAGCAGTTCTTC.

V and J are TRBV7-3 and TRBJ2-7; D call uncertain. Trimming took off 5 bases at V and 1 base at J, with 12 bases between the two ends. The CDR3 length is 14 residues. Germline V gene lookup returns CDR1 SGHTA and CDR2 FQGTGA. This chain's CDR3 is CASSKAGLSYEQYF. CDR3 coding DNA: TGTGCCAGCAGCAAGGCAGGCCTATCCTACGAGCAGTACTTC.